A single sample is the source of the 15 T cell receptor beta chains below, sequenced in a study of blood T cell repertoires in COVID-19. The repertoire was sequenced with immunoSEQ multiplex PCR; TCRdb's copy has only in-frame clones and lacks some. The table lists under 300,000 clones, approximately 86% of them singletons, with more than 6.5% in the top ten. The sequencing sample was made of peripheral blood. The receptors originated from a woman aged 70-85 years with active or convalescent COVID-19.

The J gene is TRBJ2-5, the V gene TRBV7-8, with 9 bases matching TRBD2. J gave up 4 bases and V 4 bases, and 1 base lay outside the gene matches. This CDR3 is built from 13 residues. Looked up from germline, CDR1 is SGHVS and CDR2 is FQNEAQ. The CDR3 here is CASSSGLAETQYF. CDR3 DNA: TGTGCCAGCAGCTCGGGACTAGCAGAGACCCAGTACTTC.

The rearrangement links TRBV5-1 to TRBJ2-3; 7 positions agree with TRBD1. This CDR3 has 15 amino acids. The V segment lost 0 bases and the J segment 1 base; nucleotides outside the gene matches: 2. The germline V gene has CDR1 SGHRS and CDR2 YFSETQ. CDR3 sequence: CASSLGTGGTDTQYF. The CDR3 nucleotides read TGCGCCAGCAGCTTGGGAACAGGGGGCACAGATACGCAGTATTTT.

In regard to this clone: Other DNA variants within this sample encode the same CDR3. The chain combines TRBV5-1 with TRBJ2-2; the D is unclear. The germline V gene has CDR1 SGHRS and CDR2 YFSETQ. This CDR3 has 13 amino acids. V was shortened by 5 bases and J by 1 base, with 6 bases between the two germline ends. CDR3 loop: CASSPVNTGELFF. The DNA of the CDR3 is TGCGCCAGCAGTCCGGTGAACACCGGGGAGCTGTTTTTT.

The table lists this clone with a few counts. The J gene is TRBJ1-1, the V gene TRBV6-6; a possible D gene is TRBD1 (5 bases). The ends were cut back, 1 base at V and 7 bases at J, with 13 bases in the middle. The CDR3 sequence is 14 residues long. Per the germline V gene, CDR1 is MNHNY and CDR2 is SVGAGI (reference sequence). CDR3 DNA sequence: TGTGCCAGCAGTTACTTCAGGGAAGTGGGTGAAGCTTTCTTT. Translating gives CASSYFREVGEAFF.

The chain combines TRBV19 with TRBJ2-7; the match to TRBD2 covers 12 bases. J gave up 3 bases and V 3 bases, and 15 bases lay outside the gene matches. Germline assignment: CDR1 LNHDA and CDR2 SQIVND (reference sequence). The length of the CDR3 is 19 residues. The CDR3 DNA follows: TGTGCCAGTAGTATCCGCCTAGGACTAGCGGGAAATTGGGGCTACGAGCAGTACTTC. The encoded protein is CASSIRLGLAGNWGYEQYF.

This chain connects TRBV7-8 to TRBJ1-2, with D possibly matching TRBD1 (6 bases). This CDR3 contains 15 residues. Trimming pared 5 bases from V and 3 bases from J, leaving 16 bases between. The V gene's germline CDR1 is SGHVS and CDR2 FQNEAQ. The CDR3 region is CASSRGGRTDYGYTF. In nucleotides, the CDR3 is TGTGCCAGCAGCCGGGGCGGGAGGACAGACTATGGCTACACCTTC.

The genes are TRBV5-6 and TRBJ2-6; D ambiguous. Germline V gene lookup returns CDR1 SGHDT and CDR2 YYEEEE. V was trimmed by 6 bases and J by 2 bases, leaving 18 bases between them. The CDR3 length is 17 residues. The CDR3 DNA reads TGTGCCAGCACGAAAAGGTTATCAAGCGCTGGGGCCAACGTCCTGACTTTC. It encodes CASTKRLSSAGANVLTF.

The genes are TRBV7-3 and TRBJ1-1; the match to TRBD1 covers 7 bases. The CDR3 totals 14 residues. The germline V gene encodes CDR1 SGHTA and CDR2 FQGTGA. V was clipped by 5 bases and J by 10 bases; unmatched bases: 13. Written as DNA, the CDR3 is TGTGCCAGCAGCCCCGAGCAGGGGGTTCGCGGAGCTTTCTTT. Protein product: CASSPEQGVRGAFF.

A note on this clone: The same CDR3 also results from other DNA sequences found in this sample. The chain couples TRBV6-5 to TRBJ2-7; no clear D. CDR3 length: 11 amino acids. With 4 bases removed from V and 4 bases from J, the gap between germline ends came to 5 bases. Germline-derived CDR1 and CDR2 are MNHEY and SVGAGI. The CDR3 coding sequence is TGTGCCAGCAGTTCCCCGTACGAGCAGTACTTC. The encoded protein is CASSSPYEQYF.

This clone was recorded many times. The V and J genes are TRBV4-2 and TRBJ1-2; the D is unclear. Trimming shortened V by 0 bases and J by 4 bases, and 12 bases separated the two germline ends. Germline assignment: CDR1 LGHNA and CDR2 YNFKEQ. The CDR3 loop spans 15 amino acids. The CDR3 DNA reads as TGTGCCAGCAGCCAAGATGCGTCGACGGGCTATGGCTACACCTTC. Its protein product is CASSQDASTGYGYTF.

The V and J genes are TRBV5-6 and TRBJ2-2; TRBD1 agrees at 7 bases. Germline trimming cut 4 bases from V and 4 bases from J; bases unmatched to any gene: 7. Germline V gives CDR1 SGHDT, CDR2 YYEEEE. This CDR3 contains 15 residues. In DNA form, the CDR3 reads TGTGCCAGCAGCGCGACAGGGTTAGGCACCGGGGAGCTGTTTTTT. Amino acids: CASSATGLGTGELFF.

The CDR3 spells CASSQVQGLSGYTF. The DNA of the CDR3 is TGCGCCAGCAGCCAAGTCCAGGGATTAAGTGGCTACACCTTC. The rearrangement uses TRBV4-3 and TRBJ1-2; possible D gene TRBD1, 5 bases. V was shortened by 1 base and J by 7 bases, with 13 bases between the two germline ends. This CDR3 is 14 amino acids long. CDR1 and CDR2 from the germline V gene are LGHNA and YSLEER.

J is TRBJ1-4 and V is TRBV4-3; weak D call: TRBD1 (5 bases). Germline V lookup: CDR1 LGHNA, CDR2 YSLEER. CDR3 size: 15 residues. Trimming pared 11 bases from V and 2 bases from J, leaving 18 bases between. CDR3 sequence: CASSAGEFTNEKLFF. The CDR3 DNA follows: TGCGCCTCCAGTGCGGGGGAGTTTACTAATGAAAAACTGTTTTTT.

The chain employs TRBV4-3 and TRBJ1-5; 7 nucleotides align to TRBD1. Unmatched junction bases numbered 6, after V lost 0 bases and J lost 7 bases. Germline V lookup: CDR1 LGHNA, CDR2 YSLEER. There are 15 residues in the CDR3. The CDR3 reads CASSQDWDSWQPQHF. The CDR3, as DNA: TGCGCCAGCAGCCAAGATTGGGACAGTTGGCAGCCCCAGCATTTT.

This clone was detected once. The DNA of the CDR3 is TGTGCCAGCAGTTACCCCGGGACAGGGTATGAGCAGTACTTC. This translates into CASSYPGTGYEQYF. The chain links TRBV6-2 or TRBV6-3 to TRBJ2-7; 9 nucleotides line up with TRBD1. Germline lookup yields CDR1 MNHEY and CDR2 SVGEGT. The junction had 6 bases not matched to a gene; V was cut back by 2 bases and J by 7 bases. The CDR3 has 14 amino acids.